The sequence of this T cell receptor (beta chain) was determined in a study of cytomegalovirus exposure and HLA in healthy donors. Vbeta (60) and Jbeta (13) primers were used in the PCR. Generated by immunoSEQ multiplex PCR, the TCRdb table keeps only in-frame clones and is missing some. Its table lists around 100,000 clones. CDR1 MGHRA and CDR2 YSYEKL come from the germline V gene. This CDR3 contains 17 residues. The ends were cut back, 3 bases at V and 5 bases at J, with 22 bases in the middle. Although they were nominally healthy when sampled, donors likely had unrecorded immune exposures. Sequences were obtained from PBMCs. The J gene is TRBJ1-2, the V gene TRBV4-1; the D is unclear. The TCR sequence derives from a man in his forties in good health and CMV-seronegative. The CDR3 reads CASSHLGGPGKNYGYTF. In DNA form, the CDR3 reads TGCGCCAGCAGCCACCTCGGAGGGCCCGGGAAAAATTATGGCTACACCTTC.